This entry features one T cell receptor beta chain sequence. Enrollees, about 18 to 95 years old, lived in fewer than 25 US areas. Two negative PCRs, clearance, or symptom resolution characterized the recovered Cohort 3 donors. The data belong to a study of blood T cell repertoires in COVID-19. Per the authors' pipeline: Reference gene primer amplification in the assay estimated nucleated cell counts. Clones were sequenced by immunoSEQ multiplex PCR, and TCRdb holds only the in-frame ones, with some missing. V, J and clone size are taken as reported in that table, and D and trimming were inferred from the DNA itself. The sample lists 250,000 or so clones; about 89% were seen once. Sequencing used PBMCs or T cells enriched from blood (not recorded which). This clonotype originated in a man aged 40-49 years who had recovered from COVID-19.

CDR3: CASSPTGQSYEQYF. The CDR3 DNA is TGTGCCAGCAGCCCGACAGGGCAGTCCTACGAGCAGTACTTC. The rearrangement links TRBV7-9 to TRBJ2-7; 7 bases line up with TRBD1. V gave up 5 bases and J gave up 1 base; unmatched junction bases: 5. Germline CDR1 SEHNR, CDR2 FQNEAQ (reference sequence). The length of the CDR3 is 14 residues.